This T cell receptor beta chain was identified in a study of CD8+ T cells in alopecia areata. Study-wide results and caveats: TCR sharing across patients was less clear than in mice, possibly HLA-related. For lesional scalp, especially alopecia totalis/universalis, clonality was higher than in normal scalp.

Extracted RNA was reverse transcribed into cDNA, the sequencing template. Sequencing used immunoSEQ multiplex PCR; TCRdb keeps in-frame clones, though not all of them. Here the sample spans about 20,000 clones, around 67% being singletons. Once sorted, CD4+ cells from several patients yielded CD25+CD127- cells. A remark on this clone: The antigen is undetermined.

The source is a human donor with alopecia areata. Sequences were obtained from CD4+ Tregs sorted from blood.

This CDR3 reads CASSLASVINEQFF. The CDR3 bases are TGCGCCAGCAGCTTGGCATCTGTGATCAATGAGCAGTTCTTC. The chain recombines TRBV5-1 with TRBJ2-1; no clear D. The germline V gene has CDR1 SGHRS and CDR2 YFSETQ. This CDR3 is 14 amino acids long. Trimming removed 0 bases at V and 6 bases at J, with 10 bases between. Drawing the rest from reference TRBV5-1 and TRBJ2-1, the complete variable domain is KAGVTQTPRYLIKTRGQQVTLSCSPISGHRSVSWYQQTPGQGLQFLFEYFSETQRNKGNFPGRFSGRQFSNSRSEMNVSTLELGDSALYLCASSLASVINEQFFGPGTRLTVL.